Listed below are T cell receptor beta chains from one sample, sequenced in a study of T-cell reconstitution after alpha-beta-depleted transplantation in children. TCRdb re-called the PCR reads with MiXCR, one entry per CDR3 protein. The sample has 640,000 or so distinct CDR3 sequences; approximately 16% are singletons. The sequenced sample was PBMCs from the stem cell graft donor, obtained from the stem cell graft. The origin of the receptors is a human donor who donated a stem cell graft to a child with acute myeloid leukemia. The CDR3 runs from the conserved cysteine through the conserved F or W. A D gene is named only where the DNA matches it firmly. Clone size is given for some rows only: seen once, a few or many times, or a class if the clone is expanded.

d_call j_call clone_size v_call cdr3_aa cdr3_nt
. TRBJ2-7 once TRBV30 CAWSVAGWGEQYF TGTGCCTGGAGTGTAGCCGGCTGGGGGGAGCAGTACTTC
. TRBJ2-3 . TRBV9 CASSTLTGTGEDTQYF TGTGCCAGCAGCACTTTGACAGGCACGGGAGAAGATACGCAGTATTTT
TRBD1 TRBJ1-1 many TRBV11-2 CASSLAGQGEAFF TGTGCCAGCAGCTTAGCGGGACAGGGGGAGGCTTTCTTT
TRBD1 TRBJ2-3 . TRBV12-3/TRBV12-4 CASSPGTGGSDTQYF TGTGCCAGCAGTCCCGGGACAGGGGGCTCAGATACGCAGTATTTT
TRBD2 TRBJ2-5 many TRBV20-1 CSAGGSRETQYF TGCAGTGCCGGGGGGTCTCGGGAGACCCAGTACTTC
. TRBJ1-3 . TRBV18 CASSPRAGSGNTIYF TGTGCCAGCTCACCGCGTGCCGGTTCTGGAAACACCATATATTTT
TRBD1 TRBJ2-2 many TRBV20-1 CSALGGQGPGELFF TGCAGTGCTCTAGGAGGACAGGGTCCCGGGGAGCTGTTTTTT
. TRBJ2-4 . TRBV15 CAISDGLREEYF TGTGCCATCAGTGATGGCCTCAGAGAAGAGTACTTC
TRBD1 TRBJ2-5 . TRBV7-2 CASSGPGQAQETQYF TGTGCCAGCAGCGGCCCGGGACAGGCACAAGAGACCCAGTACTTC
TRBD1 TRBJ1-2 many TRBV29-1 CSVAQGAVDGYTF TGCAGCGTCGCGCAGGGGGCGGTTGATGGCTACACCTTC
TRBD1 TRBJ2-3 few TRBV12-3/TRBV12-4 CASSEDRFISTDTQYF TGTGCCAGCAGTGAGGACAGGTTTATAAGCACAGATACGCAGTATTTT
. TRBJ1-1 many TRBV29-1 CSGIGRVTEAFF TGCAGCGGAATAGGGAGGGTCACTGAAGCTTTCTTT
. TRBJ2-7 many TRBV5-6 CASSLPGAHEQYF TGTGCCAGCAGCTTGCCCGGGGCCCACGAGCAGTACTTC
. TRBJ2-1 few TRBV5-1 CASSLAIGSGNEQFF TGCGCCAGCAGCTTGGCCATAGGTTCCGGCAATGAGCAGTTCTTC
. TRBJ2-1 many TRBV12-3/TRBV12-4 CASSFRGSGYYNEQFF TGTGCCAGCAGCTTCCGGGGGTCAGGGTACTACAATGAGCAGTTCTTC
TRBD1 TRBJ2-2 . TRBV20-1 CSARQGAEGGELFF TGCAGTGCTAGACAGGGGGCTGAGGGCGGGGAGCTGTTTTTT
. TRBJ2-7 . TRBV6-2/TRBV6-3 CASSYSWGGYEQYF TGTGCCAGCAGTTACTCGTGGGGCGGGTACGAGCAGTACTTC
TRBD1 TRBJ2-5 many TRBV5-5 CASSLDRVQETQYF TGTGCCAGCAGTCTAGACAGGGTCCAGGAGACCCAGTACTTC
TRBD1 TRBJ2-6 . TRBV20-1 CSACGTGHPGANVLTF TGCAGCGCCTGCGGGACAGGGCACCCTGGGGCCAACGTCCTGACTTTC
. TRBJ1-1 many TRBV12-3/TRBV12-4 CASSSPPTREAFF TGTGCCAGCAGTTCTCCCCCGACACGTGAAGCTTTCTTT
. TRBJ1-5 few TRBV28 CASSINNQPQHF TGTGCCAGCAGCATCAACAATCAGCCCCAGCATTTT
TRBD1 TRBJ1-2 many TRBV5-1 CASSLLRGQEDYTF TGCGCCAGCAGCTTGCTCAGGGGGCAGGAGGACTACACCTTC
. TRBJ1-4 . TRBV25-1 CASSEFRGLTNEKLFF TGTGCCAGCAGTGAATTTCGGGGGCTTACTAATGAAAAACTGTTTTTT
. TRBJ1-2 few TRBV7-2 CASSLWGTLPNYGYTF TGTGCCAGCAGCTTATGGGGGACACTGCCAAACTATGGCTACACCTTC
. TRBJ1-2 many TRBV20-1 CSATRTVVGGYTF TGCAGTGCCACGAGGACAGTAGTTGGTGGCTACACCTTC
. TRBJ1-5 many TRBV6-5 CASSYSRGGNQPQHF TGTGCCAGCAGTTACTCTCGGGGGGGCAATCAGCCCCAGCATTTT
. TRBJ2-3 few TRBV7-2 CASSSTTASTDTQYF TGTGCCAGCAGCAGCACGACAGCTAGCACAGATACGCAGTATTTT
TRBD2 TRBJ2-5 many TRBV20-1 CSASRTSGEQETQYF TGCAGTGCTAGCAGGACTAGCGGGGAGCAAGAGACCCAGTACTTC